Following are 32 T cell receptor beta chains from one sample sequenced in a study of blood T cell repertoires in COVID-19. Only in-frame clones appear in the TCRdb table, and some are missing; sequencing was by immunoSEQ multiplex PCR. Counted here are about 92,000 clones, more than 80% occurring once; the ten biggest clones make up around a tenth. The sample taken for sequencing was peripheral blood. The receptors derive from a woman in her 70s with acute or convalescent COVID-19.

The chain recombines TRBV5-1 with TRBJ1-2, with TRBD1 matching 9 bases. CDR3 size: 15 residues. With V trimmed by 2 bases and J by 7 bases, 9 bases remained unmatched. Germline V gene sequence: CDR1 SGHRS, CDR2 YFSETQ. CDR3 bases: TGCGCCAGCAGCTTAGACCCCGGGACAGGGACTGGCTACACCTTC. It is translated as CASSLDPGTGTGYTF.

V is TRBV18 and J is TRBJ1-6, with D possibly TRBD1 on 5 matching bases. V was pared by 0 bases and J by 10 bases, with 10 bases between. CDR3 length: 14 residues. Per the germline V gene, CDR1 is KGHSH and CDR2 is LQKENI. The CDR3 nucleotides read TGTGCCAGCTCACCACCGGGGGGTAACTCACCCCTCCACTTT. Translating gives CASSPPGGNSPLHF.

The chain links TRBV7-9 to TRBJ2-3; TRBD2 is a possible D gene (6 bases). Trimming removed 5 bases from V and 2 bases from J, with 11 bases in between. This CDR3 region has 14 residues. Germline V gives CDR1 SEHNR, CDR2 FQNEAQ (reference sequence). The CDR3 loop is CASSLGLITDTQYF. As DNA, the CDR3 is TGTGCCAGCAGCCTGGGACTGATCACAGATACGCAGTATTTT.

The V gene is TRBV2, the J gene TRBJ1-5, with TRBD1 identical over 11 bases. The CDR3 is made up of 15 amino acids. J gave up 3 bases and V 5 bases, and 3 bases lay outside the gene matches. CDR1 SNHLY and CDR2 FYNNEI come from the germline V gene. The CDR3 bases are TGTGCCAGCAGTTGGGACAGGGGGAACAATCAGCCCCAGCATTTT. Amino acid sequence: CASSWDRGNNQPQHF.

J is TRBJ1-1 and V is TRBV14; 9 nucleotides agree with TRBD1. The germline CDR1 and CDR2 sequences are SGHDN and FVKESK. The CDR3 has 15 amino acids. V lost 4 bases, J lost 4 bases, and 7 bases stayed unmatched. The CDR3 is CASSPRTGVGTEAFF. The DNA for the CDR3 is TGTGCCAGCAGCCCCCGGACAGGGGTCGGCACTGAAGCTTTCTTT.

Of note for this clone: Within the sample, other DNA sequences also encode this same CDR3. The rearrangement links TRBV5-1 to TRBJ1-4; perhaps TRBD1 as D (5 bases). This CDR3 contains 15 residues. CDR1 and CDR2 from the germline V gene are SGHRS and YFSETQ. Trimming removed 0 bases from V and 4 bases from J, with 10 bases in between. The CDR3 bases are TGCGCCAGCAGCTTGGGGCAGGGTAATAATGAAAAACTGTTTTTT. It yields the protein CASSLGQGNNEKLFF.

The chain employs TRBV19 and TRBJ1-2, with 9 bases fitting TRBD1. Germline V gene data show CDR1 as LNHDA and CDR2 as SQIVND (reference sequence). The length of the CDR3 is 14 residues. V was clipped by 5 bases and J by 2 bases; unmatched bases: 3. CDR3 in DNA: TGTGCCAGTAGTGGTGGACAGGGGAACTATGGCTACACCTTC. It codes for CASSGGQGNYGYTF.

This sequence joins TRBV11-2 and TRBJ2-2, with D perhaps matching TRBD2 (6 bases). V was pared by 1 base and J by 5 bases, with 8 bases between. Germline V lookup: CDR1 SGHAT, CDR2 FQNNGV. The CDR3 runs to 14 residues. DNA for the CDR3: TGTGCCAGCAGCTTAGCGGGGGAAACCGGGGAGCTGTTTTTT. Protein sequence: CASSLAGETGELFF.

The rearrangement joins TRBV11-2 to TRBJ2-2; TRBD2 agrees at 11 bases. Germline V gene sequence: CDR1 SGHAT, CDR2 FQNNGV. With V trimmed by 4 bases and J by 7 bases, 11 bases remained unmatched. This CDR3 is 17 amino acids long. Written as DNA, the CDR3 is TGTGCCAGCAGCTCAGGACTAGCGGGTGTTAGGATCGGGGAGCTGTTTTTT. It encodes CASSSGLAGVRIGELFF.

Concerning this clone itself: The same CDR3 arises from other DNA sequences in this sample as well. The chain joins TRBV2 to TRBJ1-5; D not certain. The CDR3 has 13 residues. The V gene's germline CDR1 is SNHLY and CDR2 FYNNEI. V dropped 6 bases and J dropped 6 bases, with 12 bases sitting between them. The CDR3 DNA sequence: TGTGCCAGCAGCCGAGGGTTGACTCAGCCCCAGCATTTT. Protein sequence: CASSRGLTQPQHF.

This clone was seen ten or more times. The chain combines TRBV4-3 with TRBJ2-2; D unresolved. Germline V gene data show CDR1 as LGHNA and CDR2 as YSLEER. V lost 5 bases and J lost 4, with 14 bases in between. The length of the CDR3 is 15 residues. The CDR3 DNA reads TGCGCCAGCAGCTTAGTTGGTTCGGGCACCGGGGAGCTGTTTTTT. It encodes CASSLVGSGTGELFF.

The chain employs TRBV10-1 and TRBJ1-6; possibly TRBD1 for D (5 bases). Germline CDR1 reads WNHNN; CDR2 reads SYGVQD (reference sequence). CDR3 size: 11 residues. V dropped 3 bases and J dropped 12 bases, with 6 bases sitting between them. CDR3 protein: CASSDREPLHF. The CDR3 DNA sequence: TGCGCCAGCAGTGACAGGGAACCCCTCCACTTT.

The chain combines TRBV28 with TRBJ1-6; 8 bases fit TRBD1. The germline V gene has CDR1 MDHEN and CDR2 SYDVKM. V lost 6 bases, J lost 7 bases, and 5 bases stayed unmatched. The CDR3 loop spans 14 amino acids. This CDR3 is CASRRQGLNSPLHF. The CDR3 region has the DNA TGTGCCAGCAGGCGACAGGGGCTCAATTCACCCCTCCACTTT.

V and J are TRBV28 and TRBJ2-1, with D perhaps TRBD1 (6 bases). Between the trimmed V and J ends, which lost 4 bases and 4 bases, there was a span of 8 bases. Germline CDR1 reads MDHEN; CDR2 reads SYDVKM. CDR3 length: 13 amino acids. CDR3 sequence (DNA): TGTGCCAGCAGTTGGACAGAGTACAATGAGCAGTTCTTC. Translating gives CASSWTEYNEQFF.

V gene TRBV27 combines with J gene TRBJ2-1; D uncertain. The CDR3 has 14 residues. V lost 0 bases and J lost 6, with 9 bases in between. The germline V gene has CDR1 MNHEY and CDR2 SMNVEV (reference sequence). DNA of the CDR3: TGTGCCAGCAGTTTATCGTGGCCCCCCAATGAGCAGTTCTTC. Its translation is CASSLSWPPNEQFF.

The rearrangement uses TRBV7-3 and TRBJ2-1; 13 nucleotides align to TRBD2. With V trimmed by 5 bases and J by 2 bases, 12 bases remained unmatched. The CDR3 extends over 19 amino acids. Per germline, CDR1 SGHTA and CDR2 FQGTGA. DNA for the CDR3: TGTGCCAGCAGCCCTGAACTAGCGGGAGGGGGAGGAACCTACAATGAGCAGTTCTTC. Amino acids: CASSPELAGGGGTYNEQFF.

The chain employs TRBV6-6 and TRBJ1-1; the match to TRBD1 covers 7 bases. The CDR3 covers 15 residues. In germline, CDR1 is MNHNY, CDR2 SVGAGI (reference sequence). Trimming took 6 bases from V and 2 from J; bases not matched to a gene: 9. CDR3 sequence (DNA): TGTGCCAGCAGGAACAGACAGGGAACCAACACTGAAGCTTTCTTT. It codes for CASRNRQGTNTEAFF.

The rearrangement joins TRBV27 to TRBJ2-2; 13 bases align to TRBD2. J was trimmed by 3 bases and V by 6 bases; bases with no gene match: 19. This CDR3 is 21 amino acids long. The germline gives CDR1 MNHEY, CDR2 SMNVEV (reference sequence). CDR3 protein: CASSPGSTSGRAMGDTGELFF. CDR3 coding DNA: TGTGCCAGCAGCCCTGGTAGTACTAGCGGGAGGGCCATGGGTGACACCGGGGAGCTGTTTTTT.

This chain joins TRBV28 and TRBJ1-1, with TRBD1 matching 9 bases. The germline gives CDR1 MDHEN, CDR2 SYDVKM. The CDR3 loop spans 15 amino acids. The V and J ends lost 5 bases and 2 bases, in that order; junction bases with no gene match: 6. The CDR3 region is CASSPWTGENTEAFF. The CDR3 DNA follows: TGTGCCAGCAGTCCGTGGACAGGGGAAAACACTGAAGCTTTCTTT. Looking up the rest from reference TRBV28 and TRBJ1-1 gives the full variable domain: DVKVTQSSRYLVKRTGEKVFLECVQDMDHENMFWYRQDPGLGLRLIYFSYDVKMKEKGDIPEGYSVSREKKERFSLILESASTNQTSMYLCASSPWTGENTEAFFGQGTRLTVV.

The chain has TRBV10-3 and TRBJ1-1, with D possibly TRBD1 on 6 matching bases. With 5 bases removed from V and 1 base from J, the gap between germline ends came to 8 bases. The length of the CDR3 is 13 residues. Germline values: CDR1 ENHRY, CDR2 SYGVKD. The CDR3 DNA sequence: TGTGCCATCAGTAAGACAGGGAACACTGAAGCTTTCTTT. This encodes CAISKTGNTEAFF.

This sequence joins TRBV18 and TRBJ1-2; D may be TRBD1 (5 bases). Germline V lookup: CDR1 KGHSH, CDR2 LQKENI. The CDR3 sequence is 14 residues long. Trimming took 8 bases from V and 11 from J, leaving 24 bases between them. In DNA, the CDR3 is TGTGCCAGCACCCATTCCGGGGGACGGATCACTTACACCTTC. It encodes CASTHSGGRITYTF.

V is TRBV5-1 and J is TRBJ2-7; the D gene is possibly TRBD1 (6 bases). The CDR3 is 14 residues long. Germline V gives CDR1 SGHRS, CDR2 YFSETQ. Trimming took 0 bases from V and 7 from J, leaving 14 bases between them. CDR3 nucleotide sequence: TGCGCCAGCAGCTTGGGGGGCCAGGGGTGGGAGCAGTACTTC. It codes for CASSLGGQGWEQYF.

Written as DNA, the CDR3 is TGTGCCAGCAGCTTAGGACAGAATCAGCCCCAGCATTTT. Translated, it gives CASSLGQNQPQHF. The chain uses TRBV7-9 and TRBJ1-5; D may be TRBD1 (5 bases). V lost 1 base, J lost 4 bases, and 5 bases lay in between. This CDR3 has 13 amino acids. CDR1 and CDR2 from the germline V gene are SEHNR and FQNEAQ (reference sequence). Full variable domain (outside the CDR3, taken from reference TRBV7-9 and TRBJ1-5): DTGVSQNPRHKITKRGQNVTFRCDPISEHNRLYWYRQTLGQGPEFLTYFQNEAQLEKSRLLSDRFSAERPKGSFSTLEIQRTEQGDSAMYLCASSLGQNQPQHFGDGTRLSIL.

The rearrangement joins TRBV14 to TRBJ1-2; TRBD1 is a possible D gene (5 bases). The CDR3 is made up of 13 amino acids. V was pared by 5 bases and J by 4 bases, with 11 bases between. Per germline, CDR1 SGHDN and CDR2 FVKESK. This chain's CDR3 is CASSADMIYGYTF. In DNA, the CDR3 is TGTGCCAGCAGCGCGGACATGATCTATGGCTACACCTTC.

This chain links TRBV29-1 with TRBJ1-2, with D uncertain. This CDR3 contains 13 residues. CDR1 and CDR2 from the germline V gene are SQVTM and ANQGSEA. V shed 3 bases and J shed 3 bases, with 11 bases lying between them. The CDR3 coding sequence is TGCAGCGTTGACCTGGGTGGAGACTATGGCTACACCTTC. Protein sequence: CSVDLGGDYGYTF.

The chain employs TRBV6-5 and TRBJ2-7; D uncertain. CDR3 length: 13 amino acids. V shed 4 bases and J shed 4 bases, with 11 bases lying between them. Germline loops: CDR1 MNHEY, CDR2 SVGAGI. CDR3 sequence reads: CASSSAGSYEQYF. CDR3 DNA sequence: TGTGCCAGCAGTTCAGCAGGATCGTACGAGCAGTACTTC.

The CDR3 spells CASSESGRRTEAFF. CDR3 coding DNA: TGTGCCAGCAGTGAAAGTGGGCGCAGAACTGAAGCTTTCTTT. The V call is TRBV2, the J call TRBJ1-1; D not resolved. The CDR3 spans 14 residues. The ends were cut back, 2 bases at V and 5 bases at J, with 12 bases in the middle. CDR1 is SNHLY, CDR2 FYNNEI, per germline.

The rearrangement links TRBV28 to TRBJ1-2; possibly TRBD1 for D (6 bases). With 7 bases removed from V and 3 bases from J, the gap between germline ends came to 12 bases. The CDR3 covers 13 residues. CDR1 MDHEN and CDR2 SYDVKM come from the germline V gene. CDR3 DNA: TGTGCCAGCAAAAGGGGGGGCGACTATGGCTACACCTTC. Translated, it gives CASKRGGDYGYTF.

This chain connects TRBV27 to TRBJ1-5; perhaps TRBD1 as D (6 bases). Trimming took 5 bases from V and 1 from J, leaving 21 bases between them. CDR1 MNHEY and CDR2 SMNVEV come from the germline V gene (reference sequence). CDR3 length equals 18 residues. CDR3 region: CASSPLTTGRGSNQPQHF. The CDR3 DNA reads as TGTGCCAGCAGTCCTTTAACGACAGGAAGAGGGAGCAATCAGCCCCAGCATTTT.

This clone was counted between two and nine times. The chain combines TRBV20-1 with TRBJ1-5; D is ambiguous. Trimming removed 3 bases at V and 11 bases at J, with 14 bases between. The CDR3 is made up of 12 amino acids. CDR1 is DFQATT, CDR2 SNEGSKA, per germline (reference sequence). The CDR3 region is CSASPNQRAQHF. For the CDR3, the DNA is TGCAGTGCTAGTCCCAATCAGCGTGCCCAGCATTTT.

V usage is TRBV10-3 and J usage is TRBJ2-5; D might be TRBD2 (6 bases). The CDR3 runs to 14 residues. Trimming pared 6 bases from V and 4 bases from J, leaving 15 bases between. The V gene's germline CDR1 is ENHRY and CDR2 SYGVKD. CDR3 loop: CAISGGSSRETQYF. CDR3 bases: TGTGCCATCAGCGGAGGGTCTAGCCGAGAGACCCAGTACTTC.

The V gene is TRBV19, the J gene TRBJ1-1; D possibly corresponds to TRBD1 (6 bases). The V gene's germline CDR1 is LNHDA and CDR2 SQIVND (reference sequence). The CDR3 is 13 residues long. Trimming took off 4 bases at V and 5 bases at J, with 11 bases between the two ends. The CDR3, as DNA: TGTGCCAGTAGTACAGGGGTTCGGACTGAAGCTTTCTTT. Translated: CASSTGVRTEAFF. Full variable domain (remainder filled in from reference TRBV19 and TRBJ1-1): DGGITQSPKYLFRKEGQNVTLSCEQNLNHDAMYWYRQDPGQGLRLIYYSQIVNDFQKGDIAEGYSVSREKKESFPLTVTSAQKNPTAFYLCASSTGVRTEAFFGQGTRLTVV.